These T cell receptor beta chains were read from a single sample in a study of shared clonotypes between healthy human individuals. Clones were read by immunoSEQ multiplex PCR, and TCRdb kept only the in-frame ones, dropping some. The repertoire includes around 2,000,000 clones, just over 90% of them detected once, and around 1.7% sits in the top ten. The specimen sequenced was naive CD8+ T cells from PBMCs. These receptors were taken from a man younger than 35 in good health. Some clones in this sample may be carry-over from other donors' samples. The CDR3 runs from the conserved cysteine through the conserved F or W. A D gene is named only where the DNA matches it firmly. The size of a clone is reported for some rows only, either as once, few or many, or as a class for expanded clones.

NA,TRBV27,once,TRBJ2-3,TGTGCCAGCGGAGGGCCGACAGATACGCAGTATTTT,CASGGPTDTQYF
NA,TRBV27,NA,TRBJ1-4,TGTGCCAGCAGTGCACACCTATTAGGACAGAAGAATGAAAAACTGTTTTTT,CASSAHLLGQKNEKLFF
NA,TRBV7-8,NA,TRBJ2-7,TGTGCCAGCAGACTGGGTGCAGGTGGTCGCGAGCAGTACTTC,CASRLGAGGREQYF
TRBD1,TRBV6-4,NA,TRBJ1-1,TGTGCCAGCAGAGAATATGGGGAGGGGGCTGACACTGAAGCTTTCTTT,CASREYGEGADTEAFF
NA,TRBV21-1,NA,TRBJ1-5,TGTGCCAGCAGGAGATTTCCAAGGGAAGGGGGGCAGCCCCAGCATTTT,CASRRFPREGGQPQHF
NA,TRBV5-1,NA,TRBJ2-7,TGCGCCAGCAGCTTGGTTAGGGGGAGCTCCTACGAGCAGTACTTC,CASSLVRGSSYEQYF
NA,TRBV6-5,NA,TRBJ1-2,TGTGCCAGCAGTTACTCGAGGAACAGGGCCTATGGCTACACCTTC,CASSYSRNRAYGYTF
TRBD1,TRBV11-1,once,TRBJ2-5,TGTGCCAGCAGCTCGGGGACAGGGGTTGGAGAGACCCAGTACTTC,CASSSGTGVGETQYF
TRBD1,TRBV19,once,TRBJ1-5,TGTGCCAGTAGTATAGTTCAGGGGGCTATTCAGCCCCAGCATTTT,CASSIVQGAIQPQHF
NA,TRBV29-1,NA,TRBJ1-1,TGCAGCGTTGAAGGAGGGGCATTCAGCACTGAAGCTTTCTTT,CSVEGGAFSTEAFF
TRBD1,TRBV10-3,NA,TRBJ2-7,TGTGCCATCAGCGAGACAGGGCAGCCCTACGAGCAGTACTTC,CAISETGQPYEQYF
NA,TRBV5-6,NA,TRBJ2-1,TGTGCCAGCAGCGCCGGGGCGTACAATGAGCAGTTCTTC,CASSAGAYNEQFF
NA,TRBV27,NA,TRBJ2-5,TGTGCCAGCAGTTTGGGTGCGGGACAAGAGACCCAGTACTTC,CASSLGAGQETQYF
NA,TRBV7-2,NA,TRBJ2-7,TGTGCCAGCAGCCCCCTATGGGGTGGGACCCGGCCCTACGAGCAGTACTTC,CASSPLWGGTRPYEQYF
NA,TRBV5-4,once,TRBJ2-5,TGTGCCAGCAGCTTGTTTGAGGGGTCCCAAGAGACCCAGTACTTC,CASSLFEGSQETQYF
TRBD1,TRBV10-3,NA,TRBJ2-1,TGTGCCATCAGTGATGGGACAGGTTCCTACAATGAGCAGTTCTTC,CAISDGTGSYNEQFF
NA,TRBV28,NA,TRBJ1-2,TGTGCCAGCAGTTTATGGGAAGATGGCTACACCTTC,CASSLWEDGYTF
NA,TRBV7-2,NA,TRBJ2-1,TGTGCCAGCAGCTTAGGAGAGCGTTACAATGAGCAGTTCTTC,CASSLGERYNEQFF
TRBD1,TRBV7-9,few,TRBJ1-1,TGTGCCAGCAGCTTGCTGGACAGGGGGTGGGCTGAAGCTTTCTTT,CASSLLDRGWAEAFF
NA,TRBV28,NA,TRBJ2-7,TGTGCCAGCAGTGCACACCACGCCATCTGGGAGCAGTACTTC,CASSAHHAIWEQYF
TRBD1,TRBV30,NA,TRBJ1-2,TGTGCCTGGAGTGTTGCCCGGGACAGCTTCTATGGCTACACCTTC,CAWSVARDSFYGYTF
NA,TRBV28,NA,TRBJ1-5,TGTGCCAGCAGTTGGGCGGAAGGGGCTCAGCCCCAGCATTTT,CASSWAEGAQPQHF
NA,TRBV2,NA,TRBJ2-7,TGTGCCAGCAGCGCCTGGGACGGATCCTACGAGCAGTACTTC,CASSAWDGSYEQYF
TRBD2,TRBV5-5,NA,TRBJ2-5,TGTGCCAGCAGCTTGATCCTAGCTTGGGGGGGTAACCAAGAGACCCAGTACTTC,CASSLILAWGGNQETQYF
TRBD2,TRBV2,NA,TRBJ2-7,TGTGCCAGCGGACCGGGACTAGCGGTACTGCACTACGAGCAGTACTTC,CASGPGLAVLHYEQYF
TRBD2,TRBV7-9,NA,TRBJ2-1,TGTGCCAGCAGCCCAGTAGGACTAGCAGTGGCTGAGCAGTTCTTC,CASSPVGLAVAEQFF
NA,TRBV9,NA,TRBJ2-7,TGTGCCAGCAGCGTAGCGGGGGACTCGACCTACGAGCAGTACTTC,CASSVAGDSTYEQYF
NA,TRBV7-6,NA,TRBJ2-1,TGTGCCAGCAGCCCACGGGAGCCCCACAATGAGCAGTTCTTC,CASSPREPHNEQFF
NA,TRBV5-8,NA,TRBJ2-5,TGTGCCAGCAACACGGACCCCCCCGGGTACCAAGAGACCCAGTACTTC,CASNTDPPGYQETQYF
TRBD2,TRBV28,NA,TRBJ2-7,TGTGCCAGCAGTACCCTAGCGGGAGGGCCATTTTACGAGCAGTACTTC,CASSTLAGGPFYEQYF
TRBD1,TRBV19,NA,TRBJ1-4,TGTGCCAGTAGTACCGGGACAGGGGTGGAAAAACTGTTTTTT,CASSTGTGVEKLFF